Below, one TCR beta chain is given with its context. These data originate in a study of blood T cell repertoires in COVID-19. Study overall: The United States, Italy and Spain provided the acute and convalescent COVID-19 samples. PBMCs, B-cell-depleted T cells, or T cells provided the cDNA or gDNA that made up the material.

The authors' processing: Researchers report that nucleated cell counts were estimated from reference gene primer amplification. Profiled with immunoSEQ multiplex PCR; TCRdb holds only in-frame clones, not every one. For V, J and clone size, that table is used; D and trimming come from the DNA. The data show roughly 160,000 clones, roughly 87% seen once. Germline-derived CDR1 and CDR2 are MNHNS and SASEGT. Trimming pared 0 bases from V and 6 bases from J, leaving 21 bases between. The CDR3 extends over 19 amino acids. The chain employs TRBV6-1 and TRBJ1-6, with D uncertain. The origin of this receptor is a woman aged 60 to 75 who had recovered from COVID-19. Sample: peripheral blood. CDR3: CASSEALRRGASLNSPLHF. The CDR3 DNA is TGTGCCAGCAGTGAAGCGCTTCGGAGAGGAGCGTCTCTTAATTCACCCCTCCACTTT.